This record looks at one T cell receptor beta chain sequence and its context. This clonotype has only a few counts. What this receptor recognizes is not known. No much larger clonotype is one base removed from it; base qualities were not supplied. The CDR1 and CDR2 encoded by the germline V gene are SQVTM and ANQGSEA. The CDR3 contains 11 residues, cysteine and phenylalanine counted. Left in the record is the CDR3 DNA by itself, 33 bases read in frame from the first base. Library prep was done by 5' RACE. The listed sequencing device is Illumina HiSeq 2500. The second PCR ran for about 7 to 11 cycles and used a J-beta primer mix along with a sample-barcoded 5' primer. A unique molecular identifier was introduced onto each TCR beta cDNA molecule by a template-switch 5' adaptor carrying 12 random nucleotides. Each sample yielded at least 3 million CDR3-containing paired-end reads. All of the RNA was converted into first-strand cDNA using the Mint cDNA synthesis kit, with a TRBC-specific oligonucleotide serving as the primer. All cDNA was treated with uracil-DNA glycosylase and then went through a first 18-cycle PCR with the universal primers M1SS and BC2_uni_R. The authors processed their data as follows. For normalization, 1 million high-quality reads, each with a distinct molecular identifier, were randomly selected from each sample. Instead of being binned into consensus sequences, reads that shared molecular identifiers were thrown out. MiTCR, with a Q25 quality threshold and the strictest error-elimination algorithm, was used for CDR3 identification, clonotype clustering and error correction. A nonparametric unseen species model using Euler transformation provided a lower-bound estimate of total TCR beta diversity. The raw public data were reprocessed by TCRdb itself: fastp quality trimming at Q25, MiXCR clonotype calling, in-frame beta chains only. Every CDR3 protein is listed once, alongside the most common genes and DNA of its rows. The V and J calls were determined by TCRdb, not by the authors. The table for this sample lists about 630,000 distinct CDR3 sequences; approximately 21% of them were counted only once. 3.5% to 4% of the sample comes from the top ten.

This sample stems from a study of blood T cells in healthy people across ages (dated by TCRdb to 2013 to 2016). About the study as a whole: In model experiments, template switching captured about one uniquely barcoded TCR beta cDNA molecule for every two T cells. Two additional independent replicas of 1 million unique cDNA reads from the same blood draw were analyzed for two donors (one aged 18 to 29 and one aged 80 or older). The study measured age-related changes in TCR beta repertoire diversity using deep sequencing normalized with unique cDNA molecular identifiers. Donors of different ages were randomly distributed across sequencing lanes to avoid experimental bias. Donors were grouped into four age groups: young (average approximately 16 years), middle-aged (39), aged (approximately 67) and long-lived (over 80).

Findings and caveats that apply to the study as a whole: The long-lived group showed more naive CD4+ T cells, fewer expanded clones and increased TCR diversity than the aged group, suggesting age selection. As age increased, observed TCR beta diversity per million T cells dropped in a roughly linear way, and a significant reduction was already evident by age about 40. Estimates of total diversity based on one million sequenced T cells were considered lower bounds and underestimates. Donor CMV infection status was unknown, potentially confounding age-related changes in expanded clonotypes. Observed TCR beta diversity correlated strongly with the percentage of naive T cells measured by flow cytometry. Bulk unsorted PBMC profiling prevented conclusive comparison of naive and antigen-experienced compartments.

The roughly 39 donors, aged roughly 6 to 95 years, were systemically healthy Caucasian individuals from Russia. Ten milliliters of peripheral blood were drawn from each donor into EDTA-treated Vacutainer tubes. Ficoll-Paque density-gradient centrifugation was used to isolate PBMCs, with at least 6.5 million obtained per sample. Total RNA was extracted from PBMCs with Trizol reagent, with at least 5.5 micrograms obtained per sample. Naive CD45RAhigh/CD27high T cell percentages were measured by flow cytometry on a PBMC aliquot from every donor. The chain employs TRBV29-1 and TRBJ2-5; the D gene assignment is ambiguous. The J call may be in error: the DNA end matches TRBJ2-1 better. What was sequenced was blood. The source is a man aged 70 or older in good health. The DNA reads TGCAGCGTTGAACTGGCGGCTGAGCAGTTCTTC. Its protein is CSVELAAEQFF.